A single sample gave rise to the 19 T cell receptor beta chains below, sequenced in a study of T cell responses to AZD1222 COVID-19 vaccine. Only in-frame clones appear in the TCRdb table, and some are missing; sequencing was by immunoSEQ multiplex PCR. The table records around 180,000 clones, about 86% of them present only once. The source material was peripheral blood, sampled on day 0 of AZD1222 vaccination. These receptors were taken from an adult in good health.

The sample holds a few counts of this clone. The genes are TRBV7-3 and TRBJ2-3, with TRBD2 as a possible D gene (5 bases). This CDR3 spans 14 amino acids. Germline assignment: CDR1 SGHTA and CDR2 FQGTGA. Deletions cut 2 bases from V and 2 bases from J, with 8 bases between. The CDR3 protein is CASSLSGFTDTQYF. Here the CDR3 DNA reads TGTGCCAGCAGCTTATCGGGGTTCACAGATACGCAGTATTTT.

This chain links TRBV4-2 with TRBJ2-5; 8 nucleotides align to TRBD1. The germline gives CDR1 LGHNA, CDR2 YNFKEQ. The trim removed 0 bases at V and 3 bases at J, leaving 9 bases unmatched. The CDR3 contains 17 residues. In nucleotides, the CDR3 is TGTGCCAGCAGCCAAGATGAGAGAGGACAGGGCGAAGAGACCCAGTACTTC. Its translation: CASSQDERGQGEETQYF.

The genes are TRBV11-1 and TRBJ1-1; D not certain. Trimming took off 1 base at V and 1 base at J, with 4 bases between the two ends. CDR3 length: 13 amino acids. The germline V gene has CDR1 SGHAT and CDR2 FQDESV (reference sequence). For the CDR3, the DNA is TGTGCCAGCAGCTTAGAATCGAACACTGAAGCTTTCTTT. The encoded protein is CASSLESNTEAFF.

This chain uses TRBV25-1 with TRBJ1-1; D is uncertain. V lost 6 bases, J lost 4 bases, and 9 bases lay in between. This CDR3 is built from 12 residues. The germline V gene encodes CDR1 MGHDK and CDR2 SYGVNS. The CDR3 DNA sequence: TGTGCCAGCAGGGAGGGTGGCACTGAAGCTTTCTTT. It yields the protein CASREGGTEAFF.

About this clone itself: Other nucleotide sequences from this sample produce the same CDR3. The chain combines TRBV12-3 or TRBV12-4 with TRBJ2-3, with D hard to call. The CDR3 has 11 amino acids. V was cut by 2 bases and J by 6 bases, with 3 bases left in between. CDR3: CASSLLDTQYF. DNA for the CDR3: TGTGCCAGCAGTTTACTGGATACGCAGTATTTT.

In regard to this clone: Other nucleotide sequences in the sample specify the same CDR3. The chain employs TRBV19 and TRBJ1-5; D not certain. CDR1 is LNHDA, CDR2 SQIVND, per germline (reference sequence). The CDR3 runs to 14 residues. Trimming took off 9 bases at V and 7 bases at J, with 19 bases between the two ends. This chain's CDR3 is CASSADSVYQPQHF. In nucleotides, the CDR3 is TGTGCCAGCTCCGCGGATTCCGTATACCAGCCCCAGCATTTT.

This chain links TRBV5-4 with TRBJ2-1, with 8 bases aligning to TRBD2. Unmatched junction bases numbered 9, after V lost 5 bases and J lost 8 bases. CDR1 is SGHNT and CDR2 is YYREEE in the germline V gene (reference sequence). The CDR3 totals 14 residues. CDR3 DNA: TGTGCCAGCAGTTCTGGGACTAGTTTGGATGAGCAGTTCTTC. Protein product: CASSSGTSLDEQFF. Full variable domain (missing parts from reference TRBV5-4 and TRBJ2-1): ETGVTQSPTHLIKTRGQQVTLRCSSQSGHNTVSWYQQALGQGPQFIFQYYREEENGRGNFPPRFSGLQFPNYSSELNVNALELDDSALYLCASSSGTSLDEQFFGPGTRLTVL.

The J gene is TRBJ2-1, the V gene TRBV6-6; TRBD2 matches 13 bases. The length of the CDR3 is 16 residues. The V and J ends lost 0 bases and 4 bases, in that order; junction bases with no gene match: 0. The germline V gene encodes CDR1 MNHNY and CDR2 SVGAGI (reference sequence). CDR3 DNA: TGTGCCAGCAGTTACTCGGGACTAGCGGGGTACAATGAGCAGTTCTTC. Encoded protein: CASSYSGLAGYNEQFF.

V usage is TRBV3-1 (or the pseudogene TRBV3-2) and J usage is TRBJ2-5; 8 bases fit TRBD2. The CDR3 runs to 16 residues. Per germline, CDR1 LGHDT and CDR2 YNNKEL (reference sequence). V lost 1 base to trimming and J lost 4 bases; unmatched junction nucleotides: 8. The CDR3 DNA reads TGTGCCAGCAGCCAAGCGGGCGGGGGGTTGTTAGAGACCCAGTACTTC. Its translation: CASSQAGGGLLETQYF.

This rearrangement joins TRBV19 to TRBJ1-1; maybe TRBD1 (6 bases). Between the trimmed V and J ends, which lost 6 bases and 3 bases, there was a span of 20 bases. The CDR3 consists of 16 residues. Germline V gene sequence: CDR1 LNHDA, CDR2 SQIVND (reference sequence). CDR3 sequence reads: CASRMLGGRGDTEAFF. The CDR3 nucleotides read TGTGCCAGTAGGATGCTGGGGGGCCGGGGGGACACTGAAGCTTTCTTT.

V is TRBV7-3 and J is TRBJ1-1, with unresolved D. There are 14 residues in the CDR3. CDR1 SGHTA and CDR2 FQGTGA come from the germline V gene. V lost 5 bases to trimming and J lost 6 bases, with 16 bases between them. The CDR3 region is CASSPYVGVAEAFF. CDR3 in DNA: TGTGCCAGCAGCCCCTATGTGGGTGTGGCTGAAGCTTTCTTT.

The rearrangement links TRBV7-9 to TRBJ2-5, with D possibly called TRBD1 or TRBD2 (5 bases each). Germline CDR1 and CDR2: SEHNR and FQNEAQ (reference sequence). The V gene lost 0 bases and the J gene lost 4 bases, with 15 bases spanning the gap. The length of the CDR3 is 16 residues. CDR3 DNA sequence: TGTGCCAGCAGCTTAGCGCAAAGTTTTGGGGGAGAGACCCAGTACTTC. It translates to CASSLAQSFGGETQYF.

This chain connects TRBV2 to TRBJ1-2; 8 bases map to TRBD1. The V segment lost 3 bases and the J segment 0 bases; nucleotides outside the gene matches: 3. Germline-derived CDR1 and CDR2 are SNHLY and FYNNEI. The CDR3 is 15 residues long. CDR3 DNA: TGTGCCAGCAGTGAGGACAGGGCCCCTAACTATGGCTACACCTTC. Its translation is CASSEDRAPNYGYTF.

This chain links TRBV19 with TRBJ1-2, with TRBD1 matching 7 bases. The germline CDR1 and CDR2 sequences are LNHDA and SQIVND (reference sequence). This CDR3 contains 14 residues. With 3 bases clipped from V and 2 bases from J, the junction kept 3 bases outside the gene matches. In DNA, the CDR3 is TGTGCCAGTAGTATCGGACAGGCCAACTATGGCTACACCTTC. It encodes CASSIGQANYGYTF.

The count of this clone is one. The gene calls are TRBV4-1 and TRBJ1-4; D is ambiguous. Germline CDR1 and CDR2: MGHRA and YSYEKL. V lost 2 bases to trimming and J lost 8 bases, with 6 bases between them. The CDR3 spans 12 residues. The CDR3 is CASSQPQEKLFF. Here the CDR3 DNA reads TGCGCCAGCAGCCAACCACAGGAAAAACTGTTTTTT.

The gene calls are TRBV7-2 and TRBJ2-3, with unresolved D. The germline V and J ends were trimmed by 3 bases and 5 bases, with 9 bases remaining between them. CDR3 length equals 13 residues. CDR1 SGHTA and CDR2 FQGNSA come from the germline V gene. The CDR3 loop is CASSFQTQDTQYF. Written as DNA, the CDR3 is TGTGCCAGCAGCTTCCAGACGCAAGATACGCAGTATTTT. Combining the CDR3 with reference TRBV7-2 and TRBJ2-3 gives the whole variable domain GAGVSQSPSNKVTEKGKDVELRCDPISGHTALYWYRQSLGQGLEFLIYFQGNSAPDKSGLPSDRFSAERTGGSVSTLTIQRTQQEDSAVYLCASSFQTQDTQYFGPGTRLTVL.

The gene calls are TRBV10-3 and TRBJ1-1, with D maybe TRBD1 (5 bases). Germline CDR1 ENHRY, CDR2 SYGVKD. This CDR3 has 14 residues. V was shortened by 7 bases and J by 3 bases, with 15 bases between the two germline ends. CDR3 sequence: CAITAEGSHTEAFF. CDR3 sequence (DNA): TGTGCCATCACCGCAGAGGGGTCCCACACTGAAGCTTTCTTT.

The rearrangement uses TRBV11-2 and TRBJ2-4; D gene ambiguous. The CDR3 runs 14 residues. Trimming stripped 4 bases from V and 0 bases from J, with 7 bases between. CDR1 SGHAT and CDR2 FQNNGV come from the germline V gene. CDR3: CASSSRVAKNIQYF. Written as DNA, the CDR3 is TGTGCCAGCAGCTCCCGGGTAGCCAAAAACATTCAGTACTTC.

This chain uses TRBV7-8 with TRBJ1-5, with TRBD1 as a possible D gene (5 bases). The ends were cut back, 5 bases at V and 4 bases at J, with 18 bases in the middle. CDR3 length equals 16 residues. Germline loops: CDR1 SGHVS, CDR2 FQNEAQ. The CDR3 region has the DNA TGTGCCAGCAGCCCGTACGGCCCGGGGGTAAATCAGCCCCAGCATTTT. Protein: CASSPYGPGVNQPQHF.